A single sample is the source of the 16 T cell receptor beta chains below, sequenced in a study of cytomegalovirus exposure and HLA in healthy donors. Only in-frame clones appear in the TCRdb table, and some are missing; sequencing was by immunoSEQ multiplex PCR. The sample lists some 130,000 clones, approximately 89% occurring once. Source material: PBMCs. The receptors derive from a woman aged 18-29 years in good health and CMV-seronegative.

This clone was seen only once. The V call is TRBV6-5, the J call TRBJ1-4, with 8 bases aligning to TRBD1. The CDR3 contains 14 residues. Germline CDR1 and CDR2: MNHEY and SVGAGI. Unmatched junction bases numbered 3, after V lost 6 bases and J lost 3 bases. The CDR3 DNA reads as TGTGCCAGCAGCCGGACAGGGCCTAATGAAAAACTGTTTTTT. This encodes CASSRTGPNEKLFF.

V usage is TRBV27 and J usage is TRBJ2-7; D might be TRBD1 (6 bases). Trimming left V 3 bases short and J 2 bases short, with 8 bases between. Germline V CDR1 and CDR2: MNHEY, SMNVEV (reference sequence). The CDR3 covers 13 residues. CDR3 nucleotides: TGTGCCAGCAGTTTTAGGGGGACCTACGAGCAGTACTTC. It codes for CASSFRGTYEQYF.

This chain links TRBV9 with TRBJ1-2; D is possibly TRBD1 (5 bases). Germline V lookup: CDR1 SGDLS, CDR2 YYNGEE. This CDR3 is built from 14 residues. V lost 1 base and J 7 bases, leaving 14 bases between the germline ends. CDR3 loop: CASSVIGGYGGYTF. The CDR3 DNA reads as TGTGCCAGCAGCGTAATTGGGGGGTACGGTGGCTACACCTTC.

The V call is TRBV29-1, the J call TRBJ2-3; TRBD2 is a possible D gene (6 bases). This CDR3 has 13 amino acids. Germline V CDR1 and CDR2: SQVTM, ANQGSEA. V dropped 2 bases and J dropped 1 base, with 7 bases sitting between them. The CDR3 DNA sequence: TGCAGCGTTGAACAGCGGGGCACAGATACGCAGTATTTT. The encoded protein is CSVEQRGTDTQYF.

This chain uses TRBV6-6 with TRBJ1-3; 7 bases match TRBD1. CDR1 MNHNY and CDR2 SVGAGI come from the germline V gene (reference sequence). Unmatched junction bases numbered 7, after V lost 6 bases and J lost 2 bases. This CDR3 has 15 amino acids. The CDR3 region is CASSPNQGAGNTIYF. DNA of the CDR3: TGTGCCAGCAGCCCGAACCAGGGGGCTGGAAACACCATATATTTT.

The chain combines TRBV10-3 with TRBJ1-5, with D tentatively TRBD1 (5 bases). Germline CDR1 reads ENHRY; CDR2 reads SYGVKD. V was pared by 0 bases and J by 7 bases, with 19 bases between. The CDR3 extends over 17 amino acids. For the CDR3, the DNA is TGTGCCATCAGTGAGTCTCGCGGGGGTCAGGAGGGCCAGCCCCAGCATTTT. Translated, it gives CAISESRGGQEGQPQHF.

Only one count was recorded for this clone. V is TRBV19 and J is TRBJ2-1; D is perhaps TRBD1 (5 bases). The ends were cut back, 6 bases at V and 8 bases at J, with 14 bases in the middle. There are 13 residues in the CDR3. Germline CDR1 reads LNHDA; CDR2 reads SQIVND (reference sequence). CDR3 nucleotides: TGTGCCAGTAGGGGGCCCCTTAGTCATGAGCAGTTCTTC. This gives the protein CASRGPLSHEQFF.

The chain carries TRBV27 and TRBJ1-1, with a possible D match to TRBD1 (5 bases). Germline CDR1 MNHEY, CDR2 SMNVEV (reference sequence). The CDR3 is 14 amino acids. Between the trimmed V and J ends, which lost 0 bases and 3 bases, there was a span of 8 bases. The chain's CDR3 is CASSLSGAYTEAFF. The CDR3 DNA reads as TGTGCCAGCAGTTTATCTGGGGCTTACACTGAAGCTTTCTTT.

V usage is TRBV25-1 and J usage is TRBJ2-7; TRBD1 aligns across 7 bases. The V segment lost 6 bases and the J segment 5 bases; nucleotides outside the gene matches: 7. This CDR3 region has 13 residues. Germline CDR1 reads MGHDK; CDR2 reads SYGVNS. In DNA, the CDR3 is TGTGCCAGCAGACAAACAGGGGCCGACGAGCAGTACTTC. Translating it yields CASRQTGADEQYF.

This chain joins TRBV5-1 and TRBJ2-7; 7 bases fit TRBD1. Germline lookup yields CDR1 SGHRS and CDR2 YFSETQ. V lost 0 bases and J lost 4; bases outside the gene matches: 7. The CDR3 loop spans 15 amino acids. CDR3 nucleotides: TGCGCCAGCAGCTTGGCTTTGGGACAGCAATACGAGCAGTACTTC. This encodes CASSLALGQQYEQYF.

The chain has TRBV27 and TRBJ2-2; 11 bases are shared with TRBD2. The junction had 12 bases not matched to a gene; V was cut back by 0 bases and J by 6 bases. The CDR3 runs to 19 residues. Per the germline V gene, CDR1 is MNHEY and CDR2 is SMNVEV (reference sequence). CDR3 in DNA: TGTGCCAGCAGTTTATCGCCGGGGCTAGCGGGGGGAGTGGCCGGGGAGCTGTTTTTT. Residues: CASSLSPGLAGGVAGELFF.

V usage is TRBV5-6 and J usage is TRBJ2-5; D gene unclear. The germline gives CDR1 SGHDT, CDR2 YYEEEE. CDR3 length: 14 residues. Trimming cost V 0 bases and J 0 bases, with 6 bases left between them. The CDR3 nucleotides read TGTGCCAGCAGCTTGGGCCGGGACCAAGAGACCCAGTACTTC. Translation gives CASSLGRDQETQYF.

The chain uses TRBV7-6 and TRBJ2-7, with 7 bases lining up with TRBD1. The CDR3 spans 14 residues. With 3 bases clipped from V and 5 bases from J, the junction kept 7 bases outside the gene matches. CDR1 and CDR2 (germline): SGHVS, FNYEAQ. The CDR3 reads CASSFSTGSDEQYF. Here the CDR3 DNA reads TGTGCCAGCAGCTTTTCGACAGGGTCGGACGAGCAGTACTTC.

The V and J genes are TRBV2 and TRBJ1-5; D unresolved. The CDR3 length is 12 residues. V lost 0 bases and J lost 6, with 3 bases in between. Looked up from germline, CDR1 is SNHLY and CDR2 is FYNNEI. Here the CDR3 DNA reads TGTGCCAGCAGTGAAGCGCGTCAGCCCCAGCATTTT. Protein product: CASSEARQPQHF.

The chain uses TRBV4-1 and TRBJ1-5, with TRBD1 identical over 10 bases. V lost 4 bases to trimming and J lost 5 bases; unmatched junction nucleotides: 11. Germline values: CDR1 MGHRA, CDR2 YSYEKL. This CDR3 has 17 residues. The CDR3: CASSPGEGQGIYQPQHF. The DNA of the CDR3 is TGCGCCAGCAGCCCTGGGGAGGGACAGGGGATCTATCAGCCCCAGCATTTT.

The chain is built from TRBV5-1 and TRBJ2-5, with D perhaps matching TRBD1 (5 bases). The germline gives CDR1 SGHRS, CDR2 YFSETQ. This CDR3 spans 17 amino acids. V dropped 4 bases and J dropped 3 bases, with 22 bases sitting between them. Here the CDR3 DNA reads TGCGCCAGCAGCCTTGGGGTTCAGGGTTCAGGAAAAGAGACCCAGTACTTC. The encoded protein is CASSLGVQGSGKETQYF. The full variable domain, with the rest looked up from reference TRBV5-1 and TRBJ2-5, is KAGVTQTPRYLIKTRGQQVTLSCSPISGHRSVSWYQQTPGQGLQFLFEYFSETQRNKGNFPGRFSGRQFSNSRSEMNVSTLELGDSALYLCASSLGVQGSGKETQYFGPGTRLLVL.